These 26 T cell receptor beta chains were sequenced from one sample in a study of T cell changes during pregnancy in multiple sclerosis. The table came from immunoSEQ multiplex PCR; TCRdb's copy has only in-frame clones and leaves some out. The sample lists about 50,000 clones; roughly 90% were seen once. The sequenced sample was CD4+ T cells from peripheral blood mononuclear cells, obtained after pregnancy. The receptor source for this set is a female donor with multiple sclerosis, enrolled in a pregnancy study.

The V call is TRBV2, the J call TRBJ1-1; D possibly corresponds to TRBD1 (5 bases). The CDR3 has 14 amino acids. V was cut by 1 base and J by 1 base, with 7 bases left in between. CDR1 and CDR2 (germline): SNHLY, FYNNEI. The CDR3, as DNA: TGTGCCAGCAGTGAAGGACAGTGGAACACTGAAGCTTTCTTT. This sequence encodes CASSEGQWNTEAFF.

The chain carries TRBV7-9 and TRBJ2-1; D may be TRBD2 (5 bases). The CDR3 runs 14 residues. From germline, CDR1 is SEHNR and CDR2 FQNEAQ (reference sequence). V was pared by 5 bases and J by 8 bases, with 16 bases between. The CDR3, as DNA: TGTGCCAGCAGCCGGGATAGCGCGGGCGATGAGCAGTTCTTC. It yields the protein CASSRDSAGDEQFF.

This chain links TRBV9 with TRBJ2-7, with TRBD2 identical over 7 bases. Trimming removed 3 bases from V and 4 bases from J; junction bases left unmatched: 1. The germline V gene has CDR1 SGDLS and CDR2 YYNGEE. The CDR3 extends over 12 amino acids. CDR3 region: CASSGGSYEQYF. The CDR3, as DNA: TGTGCCAGCAGCGGCGGGAGTTACGAGCAGTACTTC.

The J gene is TRBJ2-3, the V gene TRBV6-4; 8 positions agree with TRBD2. The V segment lost 3 bases and the J segment 1 base; nucleotides outside the gene matches: 12. The CDR3 extends over 18 amino acids. Germline-derived CDR1 and CDR2 are MRHNA and SNTAGT. The CDR3 DNA reads TGTGCCAGCAGTGATCGGGAGGCACGGGAGGGCCGCACAGATACGCAGTATTTT. It is translated as CASSDREAREGRTDTQYF.

The chain carries TRBV6-1 and TRBJ1-2; TRBD1 is a possible D gene (6 bases). CDR3 size: 14 residues. The V end lost 5 bases, the J end lost 9 bases, and 19 bases lay between the germline ends. In germline, CDR1 is MNHNS, CDR2 SASEGT. This chain's CDR3 is CASSLEMTGRSYTF. The CDR3 nucleotides are TGTGCCAGCAGTTTAGAGATGACAGGCCGAAGCTACACCTTC.

The chain uses TRBV28 and TRBJ1-2; D uncertain. Germline V lookup: CDR1 MDHEN, CDR2 SYDVKM. Deletions cut 2 bases from V and 4 bases from J, with 11 bases between. The CDR3 is made up of 14 amino acids. CDR3 sequence: CASSLRQAVYGYTF. In DNA, the CDR3 is TGTGCCAGCAGTTTACGTCAGGCAGTCTATGGCTACACCTTC.

The gene calls are TRBV5-1 and TRBJ2-3; weak D call: TRBD1 (6 bases). Germline CDR1 and CDR2: SGHRS and YFSETQ. Deletions cut 3 bases from V and 3 bases from J, with 8 bases between. CDR3 length equals 13 residues. The CDR3 DNA reads TGCGCCAGCAGCTCGGACAGAACAGATACGCAGTATTTT. It translates to CASSSDRTDTQYF.

The chain couples TRBV28 to TRBJ2-1; 7 bases are a match to TRBD2. J gave up 6 bases and V 4 bases, and 12 bases lay outside the gene matches. CDR1 is MDHEN, CDR2 SYDVKM, per germline. CDR3 length: 16 residues. The CDR3 region has the DNA TGTGCCAGCAGTTCCTCCCCGGGCGGGAGACTCAATGAGCAGTTCTTC. This gives the protein CASSSSPGGRLNEQFF.

This chain links TRBV5-1 with TRBJ1-4, with D tentatively TRBD1 (5 bases). Per germline, CDR1 SGHRS and CDR2 YFSETQ. Trimming stripped 2 bases from V and 3 bases from J, with 8 bases between. The CDR3 totals 14 residues. This CDR3 reads CASSLETANEKLFF. The CDR3 DNA sequence: TGCGCCAGCAGCTTAGAGACAGCTAATGAAAAACTGTTTTTT.

The CDR3 coding sequence is TGTGCCAGCAGCTTAGGACAGGGTTCTGGTGACGAGCAGTACTTC. It specifies CASSLGQGSGDEQYF. The V and J genes are TRBV7-6 and TRBJ2-7; 7 bases align to TRBD1. The CDR3 is 15 amino acids. The trim removed 1 base at V and 5 bases at J, leaving 8 bases unmatched. Germline lookup yields CDR1 SGHVS and CDR2 FNYEAQ.

The chain employs TRBV18 and TRBJ2-2, with TRBD2 identical over 11 bases. CDR3 length equals 18 residues. CDR1 is KGHSH, CDR2 LQKENI, per germline. Trimming took 4 bases from V and 0 from J; bases not matched to a gene: 7. DNA for the CDR3: TGTGCCAGCTCACAACGCGGGACTAGCGGAACGAACACCGGGGAGCTGTTTTTT. It is translated as CASSQRGTSGTNTGELFF.

The chain links TRBV15 to TRBJ1-2; TRBD1 is a possible D gene (5 bases). The CDR3 loop spans 16 amino acids. Trimming pared 0 bases from V and 8 bases from J, leaving 19 bases between. CDR1 is LNHNV and CDR2 is YYDKDF in the germline V gene (reference sequence). In DNA, the CDR3 is TGTGCCACCAGCAGAGATTATTGGAGCCTGGGGGGGGGCTACACCTTC. Its translation is CATSRDYWSLGGGYTF.

The sample holds one count of this clone. This chain connects TRBV11-2 to TRBJ1-4, with TRBD1 as a possible D gene (6 bases). CDR1 SGHAT and CDR2 FQNNGV come from the germline V gene. This CDR3 is 15 amino acids long. V was pared by 4 bases and J by 7 bases, with 16 bases between. Written as DNA, the CDR3 is TGTGCCAGCAGCTCCCCTACAGGGAGGGGTGAAAAACTGTTTTTT. Translated: CASSSPTGRGEKLFF. The entire variable domain, with the rest obtained from reference TRBV11-2 and TRBJ1-4, is as follows: EAGVAQSPRYKIIEKRQSVAFWCNPISGHATLYWYQQILGQGPKLLIQFQNNGVVDDSQLPKDRFSAERLKGVDSTLKIQPAKLEDSAVYLCASSSPTGRGEKLFFGSGTQLSVL.

This rearrangement joins TRBV5-1 to TRBJ1-5; TRBD1 might be the D (5 bases). Trimming stripped 6 bases from V and 7 bases from J, with 14 bases between. Germline values: CDR1 SGHRS, CDR2 YFSETQ. The CDR3 extends over 13 amino acids. CDR3 nucleotide sequence: TGCGCCAGCAACGGGCAGGGTCACCAGCCCCAGCATTTT. Its protein product is CASNGQGHQPQHF.

In this sample, this clone turned up a few times. The V and J genes are TRBV15 and TRBJ2-7; 7 bases agree with TRBD2. Trimming cost V 1 base and J 7 bases; bases outside gene matches: 13. The CDR3 has 16 residues. Germline CDR1 LNHNV, CDR2 YYDKDF (reference sequence). The CDR3 is CATSRVALGRGEEQYF. CDR3 nucleotide sequence: TGTGCCACCAGCAGAGTGGCACTAGGGAGGGGAGAAGAGCAGTACTTC.

V is TRBV7-8 and J is TRBJ2-3; 13 bases are shared with TRBD2. Germline values: CDR1 SGHVS, CDR2 FQNEAQ. V lost 5 bases to trimming and J lost 0 bases; unmatched junction nucleotides: 5. The CDR3 runs to 17 residues. The CDR3 nucleotides read TGTGCCAGCAGCCGGACTAGCGGGAGTACCAGCACAGATACGCAGTATTTT. Protein sequence: CASSRTSGSTSTDTQYF.

The chain carries TRBV19 and TRBJ2-3, with D unclear. The CDR3 has 15 amino acids. Germline V gene lookup returns CDR1 LNHDA and CDR2 SQIVND (reference sequence). V was shortened by 3 bases and J by 5 bases, with 15 bases between the two germline ends. In nucleotides, the CDR3 is TGTGCCAGTAGTATTAGGCTAGACTTACAAGATACGCAGTATTTT. Amino acid sequence: CASSIRLDLQDTQYF.

The chain links TRBV28 to TRBJ2-1; possibly TRBD2 for D (6 bases). The CDR3 runs 14 residues. The V end lost 5 bases, the J end lost 5 bases, and 13 bases lay between the germline ends. The germline gives CDR1 MDHEN, CDR2 SYDVKM. The CDR3 DNA sequence: TGTGCCAGCAGTCCGGGGGACTCAAACAATGAGCAGTTCTTC. Its translation is CASSPGDSNNEQFF.

This chain links TRBV11-2 with TRBJ2-7; D gene unclear. CDR1 is SGHAT, CDR2 FQNNGV, per germline. Trimming removed 1 base at V and 2 bases at J, with 12 bases between. This CDR3 is built from 15 residues. This CDR3 is CASSLGVATTYEQYF. CDR3 DNA sequence: TGTGCCAGCAGCTTAGGTGTCGCTACTACCTACGAGCAGTACTTC.

J is TRBJ1-5 and V is TRBV19, with 9 bases aligning to TRBD1. The germline gives CDR1 LNHDA, CDR2 SQIVND (reference sequence). The CDR3 extends over 14 amino acids. V dropped 6 bases and J dropped 2; count of bases not matched to a gene: 2. CDR3 bases: TGTGCCAGTAGCCGGGACAGGGGCAATCAGCCCCAGCATTTT. Its translation is CASSRDRGNQPQHF.

The chain recombines TRBV29-1 with TRBJ1-1, with D possibly matching TRBD1 (5 bases). V lost 4 bases, J lost 5 bases, and 11 bases lay in between. This CDR3 spans 12 amino acids. Germline loops: CDR1 SQVTM, CDR2 ANQGSEA. The CDR3 coding sequence is TGCAGCGTTGCCGCGGGACGGACTGAAGCTTTCTTT. Amino acid sequence: CSVAAGRTEAFF.

The J gene is TRBJ2-5, the V gene TRBV18; D remains unclear. This CDR3 contains 12 residues. Per the germline V gene, CDR1 is KGHSH and CDR2 is LQKENI. Trimming took off 4 bases at V and 2 bases at J, with 5 bases between the two ends. The CDR3 protein is CASSHKQETQYF. The CDR3 DNA is TGTGCCAGCTCACACAAGCAAGAGACCCAGTACTTC.

This clone showed up just once. The rearrangement uses TRBV4-1 and TRBJ1-2; D perhaps matches TRBD1 (5 bases). The V gene's germline CDR1 is MGHRA and CDR2 YSYEKL. CDR3 size: 15 residues. V was pared by 0 bases and J by 4 bases, with 12 bases between. CDR3 sequence reads: CASSQDLMTAYGYTF. The CDR3 nucleotides are TGCGCCAGCAGCCAAGATCTCATGACAGCCTATGGCTACACCTTC.

The V call is TRBV6-6, the J call TRBJ2-6; maybe TRBD2 (6 bases). Germline V gene data show CDR1 as MNHNY and CDR2 as SVGAGI (reference sequence). Trimming stripped 6 bases from V and 2 bases from J, with 14 bases between. The CDR3 is 16 residues long. CDR3 region: CASRPGRGTGANVLTF. CDR3 nucleotide sequence: TGTGCCAGCAGACCAGGCCGGGGGACTGGGGCCAACGTCCTGACTTTC.

The V call is TRBV6-1, the J call TRBJ2-7; D unclear. The length of the CDR3 is 10 residues. Germline CDR1 MNHNS, CDR2 SASEGT. Trimming removed 8 bases at V and 7 bases at J, with 9 bases between. The CDR3 bases are TGTGCCAGCGTGTTCAGAGAGCAGTACTTC. Amino acids: CASVFREQYF.

The genes are TRBV19 and TRBJ2-5, with D perhaps TRBD1 (6 bases). V was trimmed by 5 bases and J by 0 bases, leaving 10 bases between them. The CDR3 is 14 residues long. Germline-derived CDR1 and CDR2 are LNHDA and SQIVND (reference sequence). The CDR3 protein is CASSAWDNQETQYF. The CDR3 DNA follows: TGTGCCAGTAGTGCCTGGGACAACCAAGAGACCCAGTACTTC.